The 14 T cell receptor beta chains below all came from one sample that was sequenced in a study of response to subunit inactivated influenza vaccine. TCRdb redid the calling of the RT-PCR reads with MiXCR, one entry per CDR3 protein. The table has about 650,000 distinct CDR3 sequences, around a sixth seen once. Sequenced here: PBMCs from blood, sampled 11 to 12 days after vaccination. These receptors all come from a man between 45 and 60 years old who received an inactivated influenza vaccine.

The V and J genes are TRBV4-1 and TRBJ2-7; 7 bases agree with TRBD1. J gave up 6 bases and V 1 base, and 3 bases lay outside the gene matches. The CDR3 has 13 amino acids. Germline V gene sequence: CDR1 MGHRA, CDR2 YSYEKL. The CDR3 reads CASSQGHRGEQYF. The CDR3 DNA is TGCGCCAGCAGCCAAGGCCACAGGGGCGAGCAGTACTTC.

There are a few counts of this clonotype. The chain carries TRBV10-3 and TRBJ2-6; D may correspond to TRBD1 or TRBD2 (5 bases each). Germline CDR1 reads ENHRY; CDR2 reads SYGVKD. V was clipped by 6 bases and J by 2 bases, with 8 bases between them. The CDR3 is made up of 14 amino acids. CDR3 sequence reads: CAISQGAGANVLTF. The CDR3 DNA reads as TGTGCCATCAGCCAGGGAGCTGGGGCCAACGTCCTGACTTTC.

The table lists this clonotype with a few counts. The chain is built from TRBV6-9 and TRBJ2-7; a weak D match, TRBD2 (6 bases). Germline assignment: CDR1 MNHGY and CDR2 SVAAGI. The CDR3 covers 15 residues. V dropped 5 bases and J dropped 1 base, with 15 bases sitting between them. CDR3 sequence (DNA): TGTGCCAGCAGTCCGCCTAGCGAACCTTCCTACGAGCAGTACTTC. This translates into CASSPPSEPSYEQYF.

This chain links TRBV6-5 with TRBJ2-1; TRBD2 matches 11 bases. Trimming took 0 bases from V and 10 from J; bases not matched to a gene: 2. Per the germline V gene, CDR1 is MNHEY and CDR2 is SVGAGI. This CDR3 region has 14 residues. The CDR3: CASSYSRLAGEQFF. CDR3 nucleotide sequence: TGTGCCAGCAGTTACTCACGACTAGCGGGAGAGCAGTTCTTC.

This clonotype was found many times. This chain joins TRBV5-1 and TRBJ2-3, with D possibly being TRBD1 (5 bases). The CDR3 sequence is 13 residues long. The germline CDR1 and CDR2 sequences are SGHRS and YFSETQ. Trimming took 2 bases from V and 5 from J, leaving 9 bases between them. The CDR3 sequence: CASSFDSGDTQYF. The CDR3 bases are TGCGCCAGCAGCTTCGACAGTGGAGATACGCAGTATTTT.

This clonotype has only a few counts. V usage is TRBV10-3 and J usage is TRBJ2-4; 8 bases align to TRBD2. V gave up 11 bases and J gave up 0 bases; unmatched junction bases: 12. The CDR3 has 16 residues. The germline V gene has CDR1 ENHRY and CDR2 SYGVKD. CDR3 loop: CASEAGESLAKNIQYF. CDR3 nucleotide sequence: TGTGCCTCCGAAGCGGGGGAGTCCCTAGCCAAAAACATTCAGTACTTC.

A few counts support this clonotype. The chain combines TRBV6-1 with TRBJ1-1, with a possible D match to TRBD1 (5 bases). Germline loops: CDR1 MNHNS, CDR2 SASEGT. The CDR3 runs to 18 residues. V dropped 5 bases and J dropped 1 base, with 23 bases sitting between them. CDR3 residues: CASSQSQQMGVRNTEAFF. CDR3 nucleotides: TGTGCCAGCAGTCAATCACAGCAGATGGGGGTTCGGAACACTGAAGCTTTCTTT.

Ten or more counts support this clonotype. The rearrangement uses TRBV12-3 or TRBV12-4 and TRBJ1-2; 9 bases line up with TRBD1. Trimming cost V 3 bases and J 0 bases; bases outside gene matches: 8. The CDR3 is 17 amino acids. As DNA, the CDR3 is TGTGCCAGCAGTTTCCATGGACAGGGGCACTCTAACTATGGCTACACCTTC. It specifies CASSFHGQGHSNYGYTF.

This clonotype was detected a few times. The genes are TRBV6-2 or TRBV6-3 and TRBJ2-1; 11 nucleotides match TRBD2. The CDR3 consists of 13 residues. V dropped 7 bases and J dropped 15; count of bases not matched to a gene: 11. From germline, CDR1 is MNHEY and CDR2 SVGEGT. CDR3 DNA sequence: TGTGCCAGCAAATTAACTAGCGGGAGCAGAGGGTTCTTC. It yields the protein CASKLTSGSRGFF.

This clonotype was seen a handful of times. V and J are TRBV27 and TRBJ2-1; 8 nucleotides match TRBD2. The CDR3 sequence is 17 residues long. CDR1 and CDR2 from the germline V gene are MNHEY and SMNVEV (reference sequence). V gave up 0 bases and J gave up 0 bases; unmatched junction bases: 4. CDR3 DNA: TGTGCCAGCAGTTTATCTTCGGGAGGGGGCTCCTACAATGAGCAGTTCTTC. Translating gives CASSLSSGGGSYNEQFF.

Ten or more counts support this clonotype. This chain joins TRBV4-3 and TRBJ1-2; the D is unclear. CDR3 length: 16 residues. Trimming took 0 bases from V and 2 from J, leaving 13 bases between them. In germline, CDR1 is LGHNA, CDR2 YSLEER. DNA for the CDR3: TGCGCCAGCAGCCAAGATCTGTTGACAAGAAACTATGGCTACACCTTC. Translating it yields CASSQDLLTRNYGYTF.

The chain joins TRBV20-1 to TRBJ2-5; D not resolved. The length of the CDR3 is 12 residues. V was shortened by 5 bases and J by 7 bases, with 14 bases between the two germline ends. Germline V gene data show CDR1 as DFQATT and CDR2 as SNEGSKA (reference sequence). The CDR3 coding sequence is TGCAGTGCTCGACCACACCCAGGGACCCAGTACTTC. Its protein is CSARPHPGTQYF.

The chain combines TRBV4-3 with TRBJ2-1; 12 bases are a match to TRBD2. Germline V lookup: CDR1 LGHNA, CDR2 YSLEER. This CDR3 contains 19 residues. V lost 4 bases to trimming and J lost 6 bases; unmatched junction nucleotides: 16. The CDR3 coding sequence is TGCGCCAGCAGCCCTCAGGGGGGAGTGGGGACTAGCGGGTTCAATGAGCAGTTCTTC. Translation gives CASSPQGGVGTSGFNEQFF.

CDR3 nucleotides: TGTGCCAGCAGCGTCGACAAGAACACTGAAGCTTTCTTT. Protein product: CASSVDKNTEAFF. The chain links TRBV9 to TRBJ1-1; D is undetermined. V dropped 2 bases and J dropped 1 base, with 6 bases sitting between them. Germline V gives CDR1 SGDLS, CDR2 YYNGEE. The CDR3 totals 13 residues.